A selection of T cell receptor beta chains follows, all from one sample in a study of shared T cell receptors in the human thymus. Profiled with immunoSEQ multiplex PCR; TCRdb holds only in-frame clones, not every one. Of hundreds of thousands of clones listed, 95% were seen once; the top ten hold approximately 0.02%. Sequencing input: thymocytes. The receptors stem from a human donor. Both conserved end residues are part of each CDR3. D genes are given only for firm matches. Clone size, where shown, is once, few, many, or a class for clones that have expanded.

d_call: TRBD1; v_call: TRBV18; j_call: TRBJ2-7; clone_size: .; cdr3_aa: CASFSLAGGPYEQYF; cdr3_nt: TGTGCCAGCTTTAGTTTGGCAGGGGGCCCCTACGAGCAGTACTTC
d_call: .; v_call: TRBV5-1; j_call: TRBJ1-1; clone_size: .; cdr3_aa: CASSSGGRNTEAFF; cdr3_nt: TGCGCCAGCTCTTCTGGGGGGAGGAACACTGAAGCTTTCTTT
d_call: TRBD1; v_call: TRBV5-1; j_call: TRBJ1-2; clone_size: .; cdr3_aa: CASSHDRGGGYGYTF; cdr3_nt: TGCGCCAGCAGCCATGACAGGGGTGGGGGCTATGGCTACACCTTC
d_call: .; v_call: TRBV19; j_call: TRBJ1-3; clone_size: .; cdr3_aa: CASSETGSSGNTIYF; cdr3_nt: TGTGCCAGTAGCGAGACCGGAAGCTCTGGAAACACCATATATTTT
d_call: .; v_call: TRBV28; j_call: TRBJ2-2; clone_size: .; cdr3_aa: CASSLRLGELFF; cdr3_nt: TGTGCCAGCAGTTTAAGGCTCGGGGAGCTGTTTTTT
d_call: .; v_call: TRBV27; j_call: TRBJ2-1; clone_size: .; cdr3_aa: CASLSPKNYNEQFF; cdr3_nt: TGTGCCAGCCTGTCCCCGAAAAATTACAATGAGCAGTTCTTC
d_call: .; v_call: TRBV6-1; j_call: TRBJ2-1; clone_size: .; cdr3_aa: CASSEPWPWGYNEQFF; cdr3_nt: TGTGCCAGCAGTGAGCCGTGGCCCTGGGGCTACAATGAGCAGTTCTTC
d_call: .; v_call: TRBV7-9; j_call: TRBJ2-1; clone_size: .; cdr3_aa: CASSHSPRVMDEQFF; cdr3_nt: TGTGCCAGCAGTCATTCCCCCCGGGTGATGGATGAGCAGTTCTTC
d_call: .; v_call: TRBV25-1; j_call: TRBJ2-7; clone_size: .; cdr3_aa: CASTFRSGRSYEQYF; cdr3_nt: TGTGCCAGCACCTTCCGTAGCGGACGCTCCTACGAGCAGTACTTC
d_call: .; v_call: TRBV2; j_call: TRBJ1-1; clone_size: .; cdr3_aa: CASRRGHREGWFKAFF; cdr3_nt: TGTGCCAGCAGACGAGGCCACAGGGAGGGGTGGTTTAAAGCTTTCTTT
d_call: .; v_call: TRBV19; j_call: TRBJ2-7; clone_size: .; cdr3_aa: CASSIGVKATYEQYF; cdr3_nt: TGTGCCAGTAGCATCGGGGTAAAGGCAACCTACGAGCAGTACTTC
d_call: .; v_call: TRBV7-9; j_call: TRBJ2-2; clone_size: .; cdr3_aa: CASSRKGAGVFTGELFF; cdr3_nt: TGTGCCAGCAGCCGAAAGGGGGCGGGAGTTTTCACCGGGGAGCTGTTTTTT
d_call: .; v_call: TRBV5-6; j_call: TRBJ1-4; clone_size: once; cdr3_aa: CASSSVGRTEKLFF; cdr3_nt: TGTGCCAGCAGCTCGGTTGGGAGAACCGAAAAACTGTTTTTT
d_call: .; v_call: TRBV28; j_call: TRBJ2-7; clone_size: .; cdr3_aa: CASSQGDSSYEQYF; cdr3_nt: TGTGCCAGCAGTCAGGGGGACTCTTCCTACGAGCAGTACTTC
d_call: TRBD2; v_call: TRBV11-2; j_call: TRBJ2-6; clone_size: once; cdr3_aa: CASSEQLAGSGANVLTF; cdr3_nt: TGTGCCAGCAGCGAGCAGCTAGCGGGGTCTGGGGCCAACGTCCTGACTTTC
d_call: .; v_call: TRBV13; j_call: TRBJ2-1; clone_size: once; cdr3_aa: CASSPPPPSYNEQFF; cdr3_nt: TGTGCCAGCAGCCCACCACCTCCCTCCTACAATGAGCAGTTCTTC
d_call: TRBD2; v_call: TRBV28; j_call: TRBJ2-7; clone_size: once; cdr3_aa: CASSPLPSGGYEQYF; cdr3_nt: TGTGCCAGCAGTCCCCTCCCTAGCGGGGGCTACGAGCAGTACTTC
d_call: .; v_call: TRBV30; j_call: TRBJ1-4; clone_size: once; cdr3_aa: CAWSVKGPNEKLFF; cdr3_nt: TGTGCCTGGAGTGTAAAAGGGCCTAATGAAAAACTGTTTTTT
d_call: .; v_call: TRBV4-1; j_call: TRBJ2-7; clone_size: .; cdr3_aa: CASSQESQGGFYEQYF; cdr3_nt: TGCGCCAGCAGCCAAGAAAGCCAGGGTGGGTTCTACGAGCAGTACTTC
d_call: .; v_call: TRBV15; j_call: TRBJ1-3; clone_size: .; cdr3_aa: CATSREGAGNTIYF; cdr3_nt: TGTGCCACCAGCAGAGAAGGGGCTGGAAACACCATATATTTT
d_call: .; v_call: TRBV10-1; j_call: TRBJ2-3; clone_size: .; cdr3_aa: CASSTTPSEGVDTQYF; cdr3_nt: TGCGCCAGCAGCACCACCCCTAGCGAGGGAGTAGATACGCAGTATTTT
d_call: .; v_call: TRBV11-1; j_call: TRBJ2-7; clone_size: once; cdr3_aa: CASSFRQQTTYEQYF; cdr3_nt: TGTGCCAGCAGCTTTCGACAGCAGACTACCTACGAGCAGTACTTC
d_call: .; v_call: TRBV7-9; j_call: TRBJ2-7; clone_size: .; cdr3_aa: CASSSINQWGAPYEQYF; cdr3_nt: TGTGCCAGCAGCTCGATAAATCAATGGGGGGCCCCCTACGAGCAGTACTTC
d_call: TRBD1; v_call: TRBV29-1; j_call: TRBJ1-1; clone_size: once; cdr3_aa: CSAATGAMNTEAFF; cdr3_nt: TGCAGCGCCGCAACAGGGGCCATGAACACTGAAGCTTTCTTT
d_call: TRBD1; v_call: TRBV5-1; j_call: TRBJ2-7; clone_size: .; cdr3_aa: CASSPGQDYEQYF; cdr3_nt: TGCGCCAGCAGCCCGGGACAGGATTACGAGCAGTACTTC
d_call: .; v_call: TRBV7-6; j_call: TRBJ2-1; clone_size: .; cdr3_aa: CASSLAALVAADEQFF; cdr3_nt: TGTGCCAGCAGCTTAGCGGCCCTAGTCGCGGCCGATGAGCAGTTCTTC
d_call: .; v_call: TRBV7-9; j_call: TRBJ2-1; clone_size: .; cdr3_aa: CASSSTAPPPPYNEQFF; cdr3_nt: TGTGCCAGCAGCTCCACGGCCCCTCCCCCCCCTTACAATGAGCAGTTCTTC
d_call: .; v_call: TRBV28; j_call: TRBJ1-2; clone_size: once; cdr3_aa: CASSLLWQPERGYTF; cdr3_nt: TGTGCCAGCAGTTTACTGTGGCAGCCAGAGCGCGGCTACACCTTC
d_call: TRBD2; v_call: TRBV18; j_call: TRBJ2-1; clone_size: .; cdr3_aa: CASSPTSGRAKDNEQFF; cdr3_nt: TGTGCCAGCTCACCGACTAGCGGGAGGGCGAAGGACAATGAGCAGTTCTTC
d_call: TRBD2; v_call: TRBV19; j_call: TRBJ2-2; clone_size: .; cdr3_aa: CATWGGPGELFF; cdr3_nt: TGTGCCACCTGGGGGGGACCCGGGGAGCTGTTTTTT
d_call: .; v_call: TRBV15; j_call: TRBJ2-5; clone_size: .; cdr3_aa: CATSREGLQETQYF; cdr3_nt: TGTGCCACCAGCAGAGAGGGATTACAAGAGACCCAGTACTTC
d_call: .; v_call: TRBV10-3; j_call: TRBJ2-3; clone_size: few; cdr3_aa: CAISEGGGSTQYF; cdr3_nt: TGTGCCATCAGTGAAGGCGGGGGCTCTACGCAGTATTTT
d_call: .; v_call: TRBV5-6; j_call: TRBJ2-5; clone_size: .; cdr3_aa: CASSLATGTVETQYF; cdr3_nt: TGTGCCAGCAGCTTGGCCACAGGTACCGTGGAGACCCAGTACTTC
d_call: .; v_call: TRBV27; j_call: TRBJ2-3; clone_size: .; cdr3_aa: CASSSPREFPTDTQYF; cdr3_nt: TGTGCCAGCAGTTCGCCCCGGGAGTTCCCTACAGATACGCAGTATTTT
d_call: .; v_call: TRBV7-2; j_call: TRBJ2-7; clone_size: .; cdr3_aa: CASSLGQYRGGSYEQYF; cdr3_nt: TGTGCCAGCAGCTTGGGGCAATACAGAGGGGGATCCTACGAGCAGTACTTC
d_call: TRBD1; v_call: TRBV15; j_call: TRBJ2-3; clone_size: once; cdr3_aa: CATSSTQGADTQYF; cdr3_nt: TGTGCCACCAGCAGCACACAGGGGGCAGATACGCAGTATTTT
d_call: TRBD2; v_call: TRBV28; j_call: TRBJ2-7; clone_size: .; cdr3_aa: CASSLRPGIQREKGRKYF; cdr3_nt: TGTGCCAGCAGTTTACGCCCTGGGATCCAGCGGGAGAAGGGAAGGAAGTACTTC
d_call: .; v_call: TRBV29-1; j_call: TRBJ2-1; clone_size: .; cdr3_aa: CSVVRETSSYNEQFF; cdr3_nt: TGCAGCGTTGTTAGGGAAACGAGTTCCTACAATGAGCAGTTCTTC
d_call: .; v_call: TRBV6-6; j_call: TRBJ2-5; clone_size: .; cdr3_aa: CASSYGWGVGRETQYF; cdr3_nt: TGTGCCAGCAGTTACGGTTGGGGGGTGGGGCGCGAGACCCAGTACTTC
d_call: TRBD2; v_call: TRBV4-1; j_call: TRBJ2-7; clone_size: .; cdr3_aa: CASSQERAGGPKYEQYF; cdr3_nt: TGCGCCAGCAGCCAAGAGCGGGCGGGAGGGCCGAAGTACGAGCAGTACTTC
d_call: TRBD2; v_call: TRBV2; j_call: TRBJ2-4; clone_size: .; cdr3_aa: CASSVGEGKAKNIQYF; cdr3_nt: TGTGCCAGCAGTGTGGGGGAGGGTAAGGCCAAAAACATTCAGTACTTC
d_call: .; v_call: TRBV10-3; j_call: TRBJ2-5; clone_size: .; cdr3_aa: CATSWNADQETQYF; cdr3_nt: TGTGCCACCTCGTGGAACGCGGATCAAGAGACCCAGTACTTC
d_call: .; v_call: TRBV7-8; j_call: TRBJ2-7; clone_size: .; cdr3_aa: CASSLLVQTYEQYF; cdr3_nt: TGTGCCAGCAGCTTACTCGTACAGACCTACGAGCAGTACTTC
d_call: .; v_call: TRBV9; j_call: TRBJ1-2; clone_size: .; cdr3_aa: CASSYRPVIRANYGYTF; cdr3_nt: TGTGCCAGCAGTTACCGTCCGGTTATCAGGGCTAACTATGGCTACACCTTC
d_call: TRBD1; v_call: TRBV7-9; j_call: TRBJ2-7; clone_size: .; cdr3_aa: CASSSRTGWDEQYF; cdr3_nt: TGTGCCAGCAGCTCACGGACAGGGTGGGACGAGCAGTACTTC
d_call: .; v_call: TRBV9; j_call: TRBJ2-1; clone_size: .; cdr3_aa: CASSVGTGAYNEQFF; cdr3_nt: TGTGCCAGCAGCGTAGGAACGGGGGCCTACAATGAGCAGTTCTTC
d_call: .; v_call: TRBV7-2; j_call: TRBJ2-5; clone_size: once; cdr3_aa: CASSPRDSQETQYF; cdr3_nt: TGTGCCAGCAGCCCTAGAGACAGTCAAGAGACCCAGTACTTC
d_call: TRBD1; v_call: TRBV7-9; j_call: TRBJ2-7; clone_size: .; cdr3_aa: CASSCGRDRGREQYF; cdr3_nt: TGTGCCAGCAGCTGCGGTAGGGACAGGGGGCGCGAGCAGTACTTC
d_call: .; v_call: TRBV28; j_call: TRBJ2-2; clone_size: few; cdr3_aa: CASSLGGTGELFF; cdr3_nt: TGTGCCAGCAGTTTAGGGGGAACCGGGGAGCTGTTTTTT
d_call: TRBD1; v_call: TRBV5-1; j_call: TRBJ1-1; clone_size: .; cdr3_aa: CASSLVRPTGTGAEAFF; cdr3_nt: TGCGCCAGCAGCTTGGTAAGGCCTACAGGGACAGGGGCTGAAGCTTTCTTT
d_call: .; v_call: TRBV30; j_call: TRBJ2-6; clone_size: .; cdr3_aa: CAWSTTNPLPVRAEGKAGANVLTF; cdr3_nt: TGTGCCTGGAGTACTACGAATCCCCTCCCGGTCAGGGCTGAGGGCAAGGCTGGGGCCAACGTCCTGACTTTC
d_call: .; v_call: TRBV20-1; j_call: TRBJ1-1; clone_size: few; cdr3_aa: CSAYRVGAFF; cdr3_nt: TGCAGTGCTTACAGGGTCGGGGCTTTCTTT
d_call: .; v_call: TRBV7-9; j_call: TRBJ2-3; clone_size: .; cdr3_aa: CASSSPRTGSTDTQYF; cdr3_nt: TGTGCCAGCAGCTCCCCGCGGACTGGCAGCACAGATACGCAGTATTTT